Listed here are 12 T cell receptor beta chains from one sample, sequenced in a study of OX40 agonist ivuxolimab in advanced cancers. The data were produced by immunoSEQ multiplex PCR, yet TCRdb's version contains in-frame clones alone and is incomplete. The sample comprises about 70,000 clones, roughly 88% of which are singletons, and approximately 3% rests with the top ten. Sequencing used CD4+ or CD8+ T cells sorted from blood, obtained in a trial of the OX40 agonist ivuxolimab. Every receptor here comes from an adult with an advanced solid tumor such as melanoma, head and neck, liver or kidney cancer.

This chain links TRBV7-2 with TRBJ2-5; no firm D call. The CDR3 length is 13 residues. Germline V gene sequence: CDR1 SGHTA, CDR2 FQGNSA. V was clipped by 3 bases and J by 7 bases, with 12 bases between them. Here the CDR3 reads CASSFGQIGTQYF. CDR3 in DNA: TGTGCCAGCAGCTTCGGCCAGATCGGGACCCAGTACTTC. The variable domain in full, with the rest retrieved from reference TRBV7-2 and TRBJ2-5, is GAGVSQSPSNKVTEKGKDVELRCDPISGHTALYWYRQSLGQGLEFLIYFQGNSAPDKSGLPSDRFSAERTGGSVSTLTIQRTQQEDSAVYLCASSFGQIGTQYFGPGTRLLVL.

This chain joins TRBV10-3 and TRBJ1-5, with D possibly matching TRBD1 (5 bases). The CDR3 loop spans 15 amino acids. V gave up 5 bases and J gave up 0 bases, with 11 bases separating them. Germline values: CDR1 ENHRY, CDR2 SYGVKD. The chain's CDR3 is CAISLGGNSNQPQHF. In DNA, the CDR3 is TGTGCCATCAGTCTCGGGGGTAATAGCAATCAGCCCCAGCATTTT.

V usage is TRBV27 and J usage is TRBJ2-3; D might be TRBD2 (5 bases). Germline V lookup: CDR1 MNHEY, CDR2 SMNVEV (reference sequence). The length of the CDR3 is 18 residues. V lost 5 bases, J lost 2 bases, and 23 bases lay in between. In DNA, the CDR3 is TGTGCCAGCAGTCCCCCATGGCGGGCTAGCCGGAACACAGATACGCAGTATTTT. This sequence encodes CASSPPWRASRNTDTQYF.

This chain's CDR3 is CASSGDSLLGPQHF. In DNA, the CDR3 is TGTGCCAGCAGCGGGGACAGTCTTTTGGGGCCCCAGCATTTT. The genes are TRBV21-1 and TRBJ1-5; the D segment call TRBD1 is taken from the table without a DNA check. TRBV21-1 is marked as a pseudogene. This CDR3 has 14 amino acids.

The V and J genes are TRBV5-1 and TRBJ1-1; D ambiguous. Trimming stripped 4 bases from V and 1 base from J, with 11 bases between. From germline, CDR1 is SGHRS and CDR2 YFSETQ. This CDR3 contains 14 residues. The CDR3: CASSRFGENTEAFF. The CDR3 coding sequence is TGCGCCAGCAGCCGTTTCGGGGAGAACACTGAAGCTTTCTTT.

This clone appeared a few times. This sequence joins TRBV18 and TRBJ2-3, with D possibly being TRBD1 or TRBD2 (5 bases each). There are 15 residues in the CDR3. Trimming stripped 3 bases from V and 3 bases from J, with 13 bases between. From germline, CDR1 is KGHSH and CDR2 LQKENI. CDR3 nucleotide sequence: TGTGCCAGCTCACCCTTGGGGGTCTGGACAGATACGCAGTATTTT. It is translated as CASSPLGVWTDTQYF.

The rearrangement joins TRBV20-1 to TRBJ2-7; D is unresolved. Trimming pared 4 bases from V and 4 bases from J, leaving 8 bases between. CDR1 is DFQATT and CDR2 is SNEGSKA in the germline V gene (reference sequence). The CDR3 has 11 amino acids. This chain's CDR3 is CSAKWQYEQYF. For the CDR3, the DNA is TGCAGTGCTAAATGGCAGTACGAGCAGTACTTC.

This clone was observed once. J is TRBJ2-5 and V is TRBV7-8; D is uncertain. V lost 5 bases and J 3 bases, leaving 13 bases between the germline ends. CDR3 length: 14 amino acids. Looked up from germline, CDR1 is SGHVS and CDR2 is FQNEAQ. This CDR3 is CASSPPFLEETQYF. In DNA form, the CDR3 reads TGTGCCAGCAGCCCCCCCTTTTTAGAAGAGACCCAGTACTTC.

This chain links TRBV27 with TRBJ1-6; D gene unclear. Germline V gene data show CDR1 as MNHEY and CDR2 as SMNVEV (reference sequence). The CDR3 is made up of 16 amino acids. Trimming stripped 3 bases from V and 2 bases from J, with 11 bases between. This CDR3 is CASSLTPAAYNSPLHF. CDR3 DNA sequence: TGTGCCAGCAGTTTGACCCCGGCAGCCTATAATTCACCCCTCCACTTT.

This clone has just a few counts. The V and J genes are TRBV7-8 and TRBJ1-5, with no clear D. The CDR3 has 13 residues. Trimming removed 5 bases at V and 2 bases at J, with 7 bases between. Per germline, CDR1 SGHVS and CDR2 FQNEAQ. In DNA form, the CDR3 reads TGTGCCAGCAGCCAGAGCGGCAATCAGCCCCAGCATTTT. Residues: CASSQSGNQPQHF.

The chain is built from TRBV7-2 and TRBJ1-4; D call uncertain. From germline, CDR1 is SGHTA and CDR2 FQGNSA. The germline V and J ends were trimmed by 0 bases and 5 bases, with 16 bases remaining between them. The CDR3 loop spans 17 amino acids. The CDR3 loop reads CASSLASMGGTNEKLFF. DNA for the CDR3: TGTGCCAGCAGCTTAGCCTCCATGGGTGGAACGAATGAAAAACTGTTTTTT. The full variable domain, in which reference TRBV7-2 and TRBJ1-4 provide the parts outside the CDR3, is GAGVSQSPSNKVTEKGKDVELRCDPISGHTALYWYRQSLGQGLEFLIYFQGNSAPDKSGLPSDRFSAERTGGSVSTLTIQRTQQEDSAVYLCASSLASMGGTNEKLFFGSGTQLSVL.

J is TRBJ1-1 and V is TRBV15; 9 bases fit TRBD1. CDR1 LNHNV and CDR2 YYDKDF come from the germline V gene (reference sequence). V dropped 3 bases and J dropped 7; count of bases not matched to a gene: 6. The CDR3 totals 14 residues. The CDR3 spells CATSSGTGWGEAFF. The CDR3 nucleotides read TGTGCCACCAGCAGTGGGACAGGGTGGGGTGAAGCTTTCTTT. The whole variable domain, remainder taken from reference TRBV15 and TRBJ1-1, is DAMVIQNPRYQVTQFGKPVTLSCSQTLNHNVMYWYQQKSSQAPKLLFHYYDKDFNNEADTPDNFQSRRPNTSFCFLDIRSPGLGDTAMYLCATSSGTGWGEAFFGQGTRLTVV.